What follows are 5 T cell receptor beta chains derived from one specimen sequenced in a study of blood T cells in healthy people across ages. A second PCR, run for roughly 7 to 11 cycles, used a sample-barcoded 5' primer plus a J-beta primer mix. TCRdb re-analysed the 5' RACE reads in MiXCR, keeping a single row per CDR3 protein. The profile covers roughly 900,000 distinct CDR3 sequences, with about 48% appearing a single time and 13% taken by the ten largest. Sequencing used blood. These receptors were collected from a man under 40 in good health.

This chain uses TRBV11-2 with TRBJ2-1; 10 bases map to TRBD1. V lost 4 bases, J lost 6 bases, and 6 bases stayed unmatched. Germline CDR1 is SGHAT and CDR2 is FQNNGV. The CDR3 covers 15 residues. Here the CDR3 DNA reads TGTGCCAGCAGCTACGGGACAGGGGATATCAATGAGCAGTTCTTC. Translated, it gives CASSYGTGDINEQFF.

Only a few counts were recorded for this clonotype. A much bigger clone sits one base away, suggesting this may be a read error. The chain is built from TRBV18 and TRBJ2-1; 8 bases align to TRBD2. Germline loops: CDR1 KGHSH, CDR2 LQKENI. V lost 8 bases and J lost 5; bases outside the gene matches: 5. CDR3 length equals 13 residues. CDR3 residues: CASARAGDNEQFF. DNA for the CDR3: TGTGCCAGCGCCCGAGCGGGGGACAATGAGCAGTTCTTC.

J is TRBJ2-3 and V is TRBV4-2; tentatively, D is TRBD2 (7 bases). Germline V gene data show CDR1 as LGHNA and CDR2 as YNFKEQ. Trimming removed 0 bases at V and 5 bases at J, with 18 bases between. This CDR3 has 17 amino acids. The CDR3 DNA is TGTGCCAGCAGCCAAGAACCGGTTGCGGGGGCTAGAGATACGCAGTATTTT. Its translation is CASSQEPVAGARDTQYF.

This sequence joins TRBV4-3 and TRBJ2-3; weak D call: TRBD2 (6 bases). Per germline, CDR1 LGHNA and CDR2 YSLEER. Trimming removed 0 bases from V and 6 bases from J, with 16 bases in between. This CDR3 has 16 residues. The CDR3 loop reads CASSQDRFLGGDTQYF. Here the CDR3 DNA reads TGCGCCAGCAGCCAAGATAGGTTTCTCGGGGGTGATACGCAGTATTTT.

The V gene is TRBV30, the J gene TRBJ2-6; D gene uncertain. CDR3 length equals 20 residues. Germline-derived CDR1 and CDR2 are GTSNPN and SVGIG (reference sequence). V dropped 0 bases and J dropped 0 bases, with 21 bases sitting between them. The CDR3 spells CAWSVPGSLFAASGANVLTF. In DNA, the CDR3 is TGTGCCTGGAGTGTACCCGGTTCCCTTTTCGCGGCCTCTGGGGCCAACGTCCTGACTTTC.